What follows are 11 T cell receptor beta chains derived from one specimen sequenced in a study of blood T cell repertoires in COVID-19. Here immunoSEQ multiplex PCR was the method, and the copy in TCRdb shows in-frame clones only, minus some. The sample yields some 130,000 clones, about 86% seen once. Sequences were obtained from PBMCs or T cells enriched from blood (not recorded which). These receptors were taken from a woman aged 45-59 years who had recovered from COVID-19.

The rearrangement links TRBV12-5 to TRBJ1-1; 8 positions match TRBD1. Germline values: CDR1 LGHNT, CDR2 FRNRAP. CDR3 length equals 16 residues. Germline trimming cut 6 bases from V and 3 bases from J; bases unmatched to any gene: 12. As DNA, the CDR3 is TGTGCTAGTGGATACGCACCGGGACAGGCCCACACTGAAGCTTTCTTT. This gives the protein CASGYAPGQAHTEAFF.

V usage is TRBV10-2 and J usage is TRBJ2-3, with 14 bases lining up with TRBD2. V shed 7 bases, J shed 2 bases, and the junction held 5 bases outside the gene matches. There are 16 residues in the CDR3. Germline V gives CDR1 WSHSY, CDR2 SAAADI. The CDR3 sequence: CASTEGLAGDTDTQYF. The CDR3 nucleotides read TGCGCCAGCACAGAGGGACTAGCGGGGGACACAGATACGCAGTATTTT.

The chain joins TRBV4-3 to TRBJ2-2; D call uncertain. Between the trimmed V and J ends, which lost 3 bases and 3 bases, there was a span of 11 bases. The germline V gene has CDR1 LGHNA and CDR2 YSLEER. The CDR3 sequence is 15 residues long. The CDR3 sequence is CASSQEYMDTGELFF. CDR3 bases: TGCGCCAGCAGCCAGGAGTACATGGACACCGGGGAGCTGTTTTTT.

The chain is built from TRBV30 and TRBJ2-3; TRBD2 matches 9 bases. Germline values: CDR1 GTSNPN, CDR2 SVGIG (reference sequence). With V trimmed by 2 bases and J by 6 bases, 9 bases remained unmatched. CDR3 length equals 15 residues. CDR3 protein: CAWSISGGLYDTQYF. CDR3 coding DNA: TGTGCCTGGAGTATTAGCGGGGGCCTCTATGATACGCAGTATTTT.

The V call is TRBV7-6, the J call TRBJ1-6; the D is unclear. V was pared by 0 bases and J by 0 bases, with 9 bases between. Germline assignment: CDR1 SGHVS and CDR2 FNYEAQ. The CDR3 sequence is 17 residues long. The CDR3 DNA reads TGTGCCAGCAGCTTAGCGCGAGGCAGCTCCTATAATTCACCCCTCCACTTT. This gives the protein CASSLARGSSYNSPLHF.

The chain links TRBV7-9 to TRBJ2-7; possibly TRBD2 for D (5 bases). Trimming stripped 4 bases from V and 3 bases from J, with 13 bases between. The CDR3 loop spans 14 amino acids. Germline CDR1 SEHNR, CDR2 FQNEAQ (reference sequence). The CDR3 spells CASSYEDGNYEQYF. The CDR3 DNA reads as TGTGCCAGCAGCTACGAGGACGGGAACTACGAGCAGTACTTC. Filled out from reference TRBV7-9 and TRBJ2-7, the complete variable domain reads DTGVSQNPRHKITKRGQNVTFRCDPISEHNRLYWYRQTLGQGPEFLTYFQNEAQLEKSRLLSDRFSAERPKGSFSTLEIQRTEQGDSAMYLCASSYEDGNYEQYFGPGTRLTVT.

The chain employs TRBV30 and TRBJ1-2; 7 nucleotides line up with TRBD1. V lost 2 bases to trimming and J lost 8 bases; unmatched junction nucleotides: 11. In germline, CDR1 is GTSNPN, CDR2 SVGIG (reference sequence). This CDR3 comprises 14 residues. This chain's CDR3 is CAWSTETGAVGYTF. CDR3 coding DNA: TGTGCCTGGAGTACGGAAACAGGGGCGGTAGGCTACACCTTC. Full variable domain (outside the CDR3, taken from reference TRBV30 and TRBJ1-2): SQTIHQWPATLVQPVGSPLSLECTVEGTSNPNLYWYRQAAGRGLQLLFYSVGIGQISSEVPQNLSASRPQDRQFILSSKKLLLSDSGFYLCAWSTETGAVGYTFGSGTRLTVV.

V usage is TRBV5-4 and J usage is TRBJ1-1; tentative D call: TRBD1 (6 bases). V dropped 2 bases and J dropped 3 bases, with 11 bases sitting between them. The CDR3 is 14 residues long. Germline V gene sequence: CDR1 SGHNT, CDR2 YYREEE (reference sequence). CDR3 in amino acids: CASSFKGGDTEAFF. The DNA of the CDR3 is TGTGCCAGCAGCTTTAAGGGGGGGGACACTGAAGCTTTCTTT.

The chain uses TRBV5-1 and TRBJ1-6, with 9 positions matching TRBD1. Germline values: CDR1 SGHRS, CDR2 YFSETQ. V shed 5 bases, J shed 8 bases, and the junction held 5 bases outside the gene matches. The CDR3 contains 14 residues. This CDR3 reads CASSRDREDSPLHF. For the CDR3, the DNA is TGCGCCAGCAGTCGGGACAGGGAAGATTCACCCCTCCACTTT.

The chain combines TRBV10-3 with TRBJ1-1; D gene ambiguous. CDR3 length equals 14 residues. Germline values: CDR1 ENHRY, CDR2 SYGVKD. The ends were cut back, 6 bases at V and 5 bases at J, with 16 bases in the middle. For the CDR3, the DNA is TGTGCCATCAGGACTACTATGGGAAATACTGAAGCTTTCTTT. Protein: CAIRTTMGNTEAFF.

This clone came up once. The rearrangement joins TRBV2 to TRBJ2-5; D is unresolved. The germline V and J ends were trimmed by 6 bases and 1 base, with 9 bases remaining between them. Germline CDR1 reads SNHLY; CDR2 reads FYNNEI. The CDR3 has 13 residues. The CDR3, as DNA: TGTGCCAGCAGGCAAACAGCCCAAGAGACCCAGTACTTC. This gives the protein CASRQTAQETQYF.